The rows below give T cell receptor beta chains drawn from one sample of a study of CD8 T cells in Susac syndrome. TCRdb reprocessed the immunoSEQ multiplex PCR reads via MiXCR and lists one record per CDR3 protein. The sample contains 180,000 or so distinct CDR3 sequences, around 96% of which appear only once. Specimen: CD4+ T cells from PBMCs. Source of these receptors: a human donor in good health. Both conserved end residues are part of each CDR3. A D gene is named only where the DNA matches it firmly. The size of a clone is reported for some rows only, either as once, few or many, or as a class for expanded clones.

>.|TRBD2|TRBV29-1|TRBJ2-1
TGCAGCGTTGAGCCTCCGGGACTAGCGATTTACAATGAGCAGTTCTTC
CSVEPPGLAIYNEQFF
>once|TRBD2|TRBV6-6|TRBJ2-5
TGTGCCAGTAACATAGCGGGGGGTCAAGAGACCCAGTACTTC
CASNIAGGQETQYF
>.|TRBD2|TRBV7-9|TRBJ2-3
TGTGCCAGCAGCGCCCTAGGACTGGCGGGGGGCACAGATACGCAGTATTTT
CASSALGLAGGTDTQYF
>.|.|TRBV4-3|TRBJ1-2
TGCGCCAGCAGCCAAGATATGGGGCAGGGTACTCGCTACACCTTC
CASSQDMGQGTRYTF
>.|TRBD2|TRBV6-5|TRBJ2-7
TGTGCCAGCGGACTAGCGGGCGAGCAGTACTTC
CASGLAGEQYF
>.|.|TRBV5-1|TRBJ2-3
TGCGCCAGCAGCTTGGGTGCAGGGGCTGGCACAGATACGCAGTATTTT
CASSLGAGAGTDTQYF
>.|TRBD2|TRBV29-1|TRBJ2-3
TGCAGCGTTGACGGACTAGCGGGGGGTGGGGATACGCAGTATTTT
CSVDGLAGGGDTQYF
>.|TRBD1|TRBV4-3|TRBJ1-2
TGTGCCAGCAGCCAAGAGGCAGGGGGCGGCTACACCTTC
CASSQEAGGGYTF
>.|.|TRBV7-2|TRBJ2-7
TGTGCCAGCAGCTTAGAGCTGGGGGAGCAGTACTTC
CASSLELGEQYF
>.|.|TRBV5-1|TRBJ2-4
TGCGCCAGCAGCTTGGAGGGACTGTCCAAAAACATTCAGTACTTC
CASSLEGLSKNIQYF
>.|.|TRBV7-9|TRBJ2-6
TGTGCCAGCAGCTTGGCAGGTTCCAACGTCCTGACTTTC
CASSLAGSNVLTF
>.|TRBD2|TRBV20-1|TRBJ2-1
TGCAGTGCTTCCCGGGGAGCGGGGGGGCTCTACAATGAGCAGTTCTTC
CSASRGAGGLYNEQFF
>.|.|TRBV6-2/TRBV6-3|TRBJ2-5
TGTGCCAGCAGGACCAGGGCCCGGGAGACCCAGTACTTC
CASRTRARETQYF
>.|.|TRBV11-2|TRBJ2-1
TGTGCCAGCAGCTTAAATTACAATGAGCAGTTCTTC
CASSLNYNEQFF
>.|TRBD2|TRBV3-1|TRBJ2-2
TGTGCCAGCAGCCAACTGAGCGGGGGGTTCGGGGAGCTGTTTTTT
CASSQLSGGFGELFF
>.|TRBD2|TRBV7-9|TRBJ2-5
TGTGCCAGCAGCTTAGGAGCGGGGGGGTGTCAAGAGACCCAGTACTTC
CASSLGAGGCQETQYF
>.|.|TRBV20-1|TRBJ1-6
TGCAGTGCTAGTAAAGTTGAGGGGCAGCGTAATTCACCCCTCCACTTT
CSASKVEGQRNSPLHF
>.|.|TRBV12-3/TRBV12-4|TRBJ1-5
TGTGCCAGCAGTACACAGGGAGGGGATCAGCCCCAGCATTTT
CASSTQGGDQPQHF
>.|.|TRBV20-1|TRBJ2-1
TGCAGTGCTAGAGTCACTAGATGGGACTCCTACAATGAGCAGTTCTTC
CSARVTRWDSYNEQFF
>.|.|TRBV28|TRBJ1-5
TGTGCCAGCAGTTCCCTCAATCAGCCCCAGCATTTT
CASSSLNQPQHF
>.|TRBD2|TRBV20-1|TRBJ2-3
TGCAGTGCCTCCACTAGCGGGGGGCCTAGCACAGATACGCAGTATTTT
CSASTSGGPSTDTQYF
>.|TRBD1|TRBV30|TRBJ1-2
TGTGCCTGGAGCCTCGGACAGGGAGTCCCCTATGGCTACACCTTC
CAWSLGQGVPYGYTF
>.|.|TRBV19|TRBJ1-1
TGTGCCAGTAGTGTCAATAGAGGGACTGAAGCTTTCTTT
CASSVNRGTEAFF
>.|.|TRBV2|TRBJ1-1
TGTGCCAGCGGACAGGAAGCTTTCTTT
CASGQEAFF
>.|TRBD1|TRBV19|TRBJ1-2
TGTGCCAGTAGTATAGGGGACAGCTATGGCTACACCTTC
CASSIGDSYGYTF